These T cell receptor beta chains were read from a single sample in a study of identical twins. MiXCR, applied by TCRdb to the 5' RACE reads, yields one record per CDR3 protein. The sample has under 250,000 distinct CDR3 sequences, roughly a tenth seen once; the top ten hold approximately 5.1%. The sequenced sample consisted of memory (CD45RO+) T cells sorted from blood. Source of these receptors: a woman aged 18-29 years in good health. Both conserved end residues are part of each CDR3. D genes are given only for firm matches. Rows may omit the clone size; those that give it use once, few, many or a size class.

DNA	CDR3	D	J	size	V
TGTGCCAGCAGGTCGGACTACGGGACAGTGAACACTGAAGCTTTCTTT	CASRSDYGTVNTEAFF	TRBD1	TRBJ1-1	NA	TRBV6-2/TRBV6-3
TGTGCCAGCAGTCCAATGAGGGGACTAGCGGGCACAGATACGCAGTATTTT	CASSPMRGLAGTDTQYF	TRBD2	TRBJ2-3	NA	TRBV6-1
TGTGCCAGCAGCGTATTAGGGATCGGGACCGGGGAGCTGTTTTTT	CASSVLGIGTGELFF	NA	TRBJ2-2	many	TRBV9
TGTGCCAGCAGTTACTCATTCCGTAGCGGGGGAAGCACAGATACGCAGTATTTT	CASSYSFRSGGSTDTQYF	TRBD2	TRBJ2-3	once	TRBV6-5
TGTGCCAGCAGTATACTCAGGGCTGGTCATGTAGAGACCCAGTACTTC	CASSILRAGHVETQYF	NA	TRBJ2-5	NA	TRBV25-1
TGTGCCAGCCAGGGAAGGATCACCGGGGAGCTGTTTTTT	CASQGRITGELFF	NA	TRBJ2-2	few	TRBV7-6
TGCAGTGCTAGGCCCGCTCAAGAGACCCAGTACTTC	CSARPAQETQYF	NA	TRBJ2-5	few	TRBV20-1
TGTGCCAGCAGTTTACCCCGGGACAGGGACTATGGCTACACCTTC	CASSLPRDRDYGYTF	TRBD1	TRBJ1-2	NA	TRBV12-3/TRBV12-4
TGTGCCAGCAGTTACGCGGGAGGGGCCTACAATGAGCAGTTCTTC	CASSYAGGAYNEQFF	TRBD2	TRBJ2-1	many	TRBV12-3/TRBV12-4
TGCGCCAGCAGCTTTGAGCCTCCCCCAGATACGCAGTATTTT	CASSFEPPPDTQYF	NA	TRBJ2-3	NA	TRBV5-1
TGTGCCAGCAGTTCCAGCTACAGCTTCTCCTACAATGAGCAGTTCTTC	CASSSSYSFSYNEQFF	NA	TRBJ2-1	few	TRBV12-3/TRBV12-4
TGTGCCAGGACGGATACGCAGTATTTT	CARTDTQYF	NA	TRBJ2-3	NA	TRBV19
TGCGCCAGCAGCTACGGGGGGACCTCCCAGGAGACCCAGTACTTC	CASSYGGTSQETQYF	TRBD2	TRBJ2-5	many	TRBV5-1
TGCGCCAGCAGCGAAGGACACCCAAGGGACACTGAAGCTTTCTTT	CASSEGHPRDTEAFF	NA	TRBJ1-1	few	TRBV5-1
TGTGCCAGCAGTGCCGGGACAGGGGGCAATCAGCCCCAGCATTTT	CASSAGTGGNQPQHF	TRBD1	TRBJ1-5	few	TRBV25-1
TGCGCCAGCAGCCAGGGTATCGGGGAGACCCAGTACTTC	CASSQGIGETQYF	NA	TRBJ2-5	many	TRBV4-3
TGTGCCAGCAGCCGCCACTCTGGGGCCAACGTCCTGACTTTC	CASSRHSGANVLTF	NA	TRBJ2-6	NA	TRBV5-5
TGTGCCAGCTCACAAACGGGAGGGCAGTCCTACAATGAGCAGTTCTTC	CASSQTGGQSYNEQFF	TRBD2	TRBJ2-1	NA	TRBV18
TGCGCCAGCAGTGAGTCGATCTGGACTAGCGGGAGCGTTGGAATCGACGAGCAGTACTTC	CASSESIWTSGSVGIDEQYF	TRBD2	TRBJ2-7	many	TRBV10-2
TGCAGTGCTAGGACAGCTCTCTCCGAGCAGTACTTC	CSARTALSEQYF	NA	TRBJ2-7	many	TRBV20-1
TGCAGTGCTCCCGGACTTTCCCAAGAGACCCAGTACTTC	CSAPGLSQETQYF	NA	TRBJ2-5	NA	TRBV20-1
TGCAGCGTTGAAGATCGGAACAGGTCAAAGGTTTTT	CSVEDRNRSKVF	NA	TRBJ1-4	NA	TRBV29-1
TGTGCCAGCAGTGACAGGGGTCATAGCACCGGGGAGCTGTTTTTT	CASSDRGHSTGELFF	TRBD1	TRBJ2-2	many	TRBV6-2/TRBV6-3
TGTGCCAGCAGCTTAGCTAGCGGGAGTATCTACAATGAGCAGTTCTTC	CASSLASGSIYNEQFF	TRBD2	TRBJ2-1	few	TRBV7-2
TGCGCCAGCAGCTTGGAGCAAGATAGTTCACCCCTCCACTTT	CASSLEQDSSPLHF	NA	TRBJ1-6	few	TRBV5-1
TGTGCCAGCAGTCCGACTAGGAACACCGGGGAGCTGTTTTTT	CASSPTRNTGELFF	NA	TRBJ2-2	few	TRBV6-1
TGTGCCAGCAGCTTTCATGGGAGTGAAGCTTTCTTT	CASSFHGSEAFF	NA	TRBJ1-1	many	TRBV7-9
TGTGCCAGCAGCCGAGCGGGAGCCGTAATGAATGAGCAGTTCTTC	CASSRAGAVMNEQFF	TRBD2	TRBJ2-1	many	TRBV7-2
TGTGCCAGCAGTTTCCTTGGCTATGGCTACACCTTC	CASSFLGYGYTF	NA	TRBJ1-2	few	TRBV28
TGTGCCAGCAGCGAGACTCTATTGGGGCGGAAAGGCTACACCTTC	CASSETLLGRKGYTF	NA	TRBJ1-2	NA	TRBV9
TGTGCCAGCAGTCCCTTATCAGGGACAGGGGTTTCTGGGGCCAACGTCCTGACTTTC	CASSPLSGTGVSGANVLTF	TRBD1	TRBJ2-6	NA	TRBV6-1
TGTGCCAGCAGCCAAAGGCAGGGATCGCTGGATCAGCCCCAGCATTTT	CASSQRQGSLDQPQHF	NA	TRBJ1-5	NA	TRBV16
TGTGCCAGCACCCGACAGGGGTACGAGACCCAGTACTTC	CASTRQGYETQYF	TRBD1	TRBJ2-5	many	TRBV12-3/TRBV12-4
TGTGCCAGCTCCCCCGACAGGCTCCCTTACAATGAGCAGTTCTTC	CASSPDRLPYNEQFF	NA	TRBJ2-1	few	TRBV18
TGTGCCAGCAACCAGCGGCGGGACACACGTTACGAGCAGTACTTC	CASNQRRDTRYEQYF	NA	TRBJ2-7	few	TRBV11-3
TGCAGTGCTATGGACAGGGAGACCCAGTACTTC	CSAMDRETQYF	TRBD1	TRBJ2-5	few	TRBV20-1
TGTGCCAGCAGAACGGGGACCGGAGTAATTGAAGCTTTCTTT	CASRTGTGVIEAFF	NA	TRBJ1-1	NA	TRBV6-1
TGTGCCAGCAGCTTACGGACATTCAACGTCCTGACTTTC	CASSLRTFNVLTF	NA	TRBJ2-6	NA	TRBV11-1